A selection of T cell receptor beta chains follows, all from one sample in a study of graft-versus-host responses after intestinal transplantation. Their antigen targets remain unknown. Measured with immunoSEQ multiplex PCR; TCRdb has only the in-frame clones, and not every one. The data hold roughly 100,000 clones, with about nine tenths observed a single time. The specimen was unstimulated CD8+ T cells sorted from spleen or lymph node cells, collected before transplant. The receptors here all came from a human donor who was the organ donor for an intestinal transplant. Both conserved end residues are part of each CDR3. The order of the fields is J gene, clone size, V gene, D gene, CDR3 DNA, CDR3 protein. The D gene is left open where the match is weak. Clone size, where shown, is once, few, many, or a class for clones that have expanded.

TRBJ2-5 - TRBV12-5 TRBD2 TGTGCTAGTGGTTTGGTTCCGGTGGCCCCGGGAGGGTTGAAGACCCAGTACTTC CASGLVPVAPGGLKTQYF
TRBJ1-6 - TRBV7-9 TRBD1 TGTGCCAGCAGCCCTGGACAGGGGGTGAATTCACCCCTCCACTTT CASSPGQGVNSPLHF
TRBJ1-1 - TRBV10-3 - TGTGCCATCAGGCCTTTCAACCAGGGATACATGAACACTGAAGCTTTCTTT CAIRPFNQGYMNTEAFF
TRBJ1-5 once TRBV4-1 - TGCGCCAGCAGCCACCCAGGGCTTCATCGGCCCCAGCATTTT CASSHPGLHRPQHF
TRBJ2-2 - TRBV5-1 TRBD2 TGCGCCAGCAGCTTGGACCCTAGCGGACGCACCGGGGAGCTGTTTTTT CASSLDPSGRTGELFF
TRBJ1-2 once TRBV29-1 - TGCAGCATACCGTCCGGGGATTTGGGCTACACCTTC CSIPSGDLGYTF
TRBJ1-5 - TRBV7-2 TRBD1 TGTGCCAGCAGCTTAGCCGTTACAGGGGGCGCAGGTCAGCCCCAGCATTTT CASSLAVTGGAGQPQHF
TRBJ2-3 - TRBV2 TRBD2 TGTGCCAGCAGACAACCGGGACTAGCAGATACGCAGTATTTT CASRQPGLADTQYF
TRBJ2-7 few TRBV2 - TGTGCCAGCAAAGAAAGACCCGGATCGGGGGACGAGCAGTACTTC CASKERPGSGDEQYF
TRBJ1-1 - TRBV10-1 - TGCGCCAGCAGGGGACTCTTGAACACTGAAGCTTTCTTT CASRGLLNTEAFF
TRBJ2-7 - TRBV7-3 TRBD2 TGTGCCAGCAGCTGGGAATCGGGACTACCCTACGAGCAGTACTTC CASSWESGLPYEQYF
TRBJ1-5 - TRBV7-9 - TGTGCCAGCAGCTTACGAGGATTTGGGCAGCCCCAGCATTTT CASSLRGFGQPQHF
TRBJ2-1 - TRBV2 TRBD2 TGTGCCAGCAGTTCAACGACTAGCGGGAGGGCCAATGAGCAGTTCTTC CASSSTTSGRANEQFF
TRBJ2-5 - TRBV6-5 - TGTGCCAGCAGTACAGGGCTTCCGGAGACCCAGTACTTC CASSTGLPETQYF
TRBJ2-1 - TRBV7-6 - TGTGCCAGCAGCTTAGCTACCCCAGGGGTCTGGTACAATGAGCAGTTCTTC CASSLATPGVWYNEQFF
TRBJ1-3 - TRBV10-3 - TGTGCCATCAGTGAGTCGATAGACTCTGGAAACACCATATATTTT CAISESIDSGNTIYF
TRBJ1-2 - TRBV15 - TGTGCCACCAGCCCGACCGACAGGCCCCTGAGCGGCTACACCTTC CATSPTDRPLSGYTF
TRBJ1-1 - TRBV5-6 - TGTGCCAGCAGCTTGGACAGCAACACTGAAGCTTTCTTT CASSLDSNTEAFF
TRBJ2-3 - TRBV9 - TGTGCCAGCAGCGTAGGGGGAGCGGATACGCAGTATTTT CASSVGGADTQYF
TRBJ2-7 - TRBV27 - TGTGCCAGCAGTTTTTCCGGGACACCATCCTACGAGCAGTACTTC CASSFSGTPSYEQYF
TRBJ2-1 - TRBV19 TRBD1 TGTGCCAGTAGGAGTAACCGGGACAGCAGATACAATGAGCAGTTCTTC CASRSNRDSRYNEQFF
TRBJ1-4 - TRBV21-1 - TGTGCCAGCAGAGGACAGCCAACTAATGAAAAACTGTTTTTT CASRGQPTNEKLFF
TRBJ1-2 - TRBV14 TRBD1 TGTGCCAGCAGCCGCCCCTGGACAGGGGGGGACTATGGCTACACCTTC CASSRPWTGGDYGYTF
TRBJ1-2 - TRBV29-1 - TGCAGCGTAGTCGATAAGACTCCCTATGGCTACACCTTC CSVVDKTPYGYTF
TRBJ1-1 - TRBV7-2 - TGTGCCAGCAGCTTACCGGACAGCTACATGAACACTGAAGCTTTCTTT CASSLPDSYMNTEAFF
TRBJ2-7 - TRBV9 - TGTGCCAGCAGCGTAGTCCCGACAGTTTCCTACGAGCAGTACTTC CASSVVPTVSYEQYF
TRBJ2-7 once TRBV6-6 TRBD1 TGTGCCAGCAGGTCCGGGACAGGGAAAAACGAGCAGTACTTC CASRSGTGKNEQYF
TRBJ1-1 - TRBV4-1 - TGCGCCAGCAGCCTCCCAGGTGGGACTGAAGCTTTCTTT CASSLPGGTEAFF
TRBJ2-2 - TRBV9 - TGTGCCAGCAGCGTAAACAGGGCCGAGAACACCGGGGAGCTGTTTTTT CASSVNRAENTGELFF
TRBJ1-2 - TRBV4-2 TRBD1 TGTGCCAGCAGCCAAACGTATGACAGGGGGCAGGTTGGCTACACCTTC CASSQTYDRGQVGYTF
TRBJ1-1 - TRBV10-3 TRBD1 TGTGCCATAACAGGGGGATTGAACACTGAAGCTTTCTTT CAITGGLNTEAFF
TRBJ2-3 - TRBV21-1 - TGTGCCAGCAGCAAGACACCAGGCCCAGATACGCAGTATTTT CASSKTPGPDTQYF